This T cell receptor beta chain was captured by sequencing in a study of blood T cell repertoires in COVID-19. Study overall: COVID-19 samples collected from the United States, Italy and Spain covered acute and convalescent phases. In each case, the material was cDNA or gDNA derived from T cells, B-cell-depleted T cells, or PBMCs.

Germline V gives CDR1 MGHRA, CDR2 YSYEKL. Deletions cut 4 bases from V and 4 bases from J, with 8 bases between. This CDR3 is 13 amino acids long. This clone was counted between two and nine times. Authors' processing steps: Scientists estimated how many nucleated cells there were by amplifying reference gene primers. The method was immunoSEQ multiplex PCR; TCRdb's version includes in-frame clones alone and lacks a portion of them. V, J and clone size are taken as reported in that table, and D and trimming were inferred from the DNA itself. The sample comprises tens of thousands of clones, approximately 88% of which are singletons, and 3% rests with the top ten.

Sequenced input: peripheral blood. This receptor was identified in a man aged 50-60 years with active COVID-19. This sequence joins TRBV4-1 and TRBJ2-1; D might be TRBD2 (5 bases). CDR3 sequence reads: CASSPGVYNEQFF. The CDR3 region has the DNA TGCGCCAGCAGCCCCGGGGTTTACAATGAGCAGTTCTTC.